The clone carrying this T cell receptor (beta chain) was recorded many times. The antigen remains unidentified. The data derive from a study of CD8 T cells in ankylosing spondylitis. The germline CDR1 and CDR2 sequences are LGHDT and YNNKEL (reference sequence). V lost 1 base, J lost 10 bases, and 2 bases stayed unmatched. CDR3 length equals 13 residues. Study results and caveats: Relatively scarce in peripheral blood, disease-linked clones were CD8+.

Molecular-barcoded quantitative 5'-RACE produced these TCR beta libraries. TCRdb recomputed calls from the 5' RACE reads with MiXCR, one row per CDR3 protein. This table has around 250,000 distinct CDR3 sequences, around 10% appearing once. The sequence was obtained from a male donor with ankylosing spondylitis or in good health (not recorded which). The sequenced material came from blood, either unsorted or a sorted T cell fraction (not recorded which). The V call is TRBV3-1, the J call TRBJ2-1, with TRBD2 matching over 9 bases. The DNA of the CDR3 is TGTGCCAGCAGCCAAGCTCTAGCGGGGGAGCAGTTCTTC. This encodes CASSQALAGEQFF.